The text below deals with one TCR beta chain. Its specificity is unknown. Viral peptide pool expansion of antigen-specific CD4+ T cells preceded sequencing in the ViraFEST assay. Culture lasted about ten days before CD4+ T cell isolation. They grew two million PBMC in each well, adding 10 IU/ml IL-2 and around 10 ug/ml peptides. On days 3 and 7, fresh IL-2 medium replaced half the medium. Clones were read by immunoSEQ multiplex PCR, and TCRdb kept only the in-frame ones, dropping some. The table has tens of thousands of clones, 80% to 85% seen once; the top ten hold about 2.3%. The sample is drawn from a study of vaccination effects on CD4 cells after COVID-19. The CDR3 sequence is 16 residues long. Unmatched junction bases numbered 7, after V lost 3 bases and J lost 8 bases. Germline V gives CDR1 MGHDK, CDR2 SYGVNS.

This receptor was obtained from a human donor who received a COVID-19 vaccine. The sequencing used CD4+ T cells from PBMCs cultured with HCoV-229E spike peptides, collected before COVID-19 vaccination. This chain joins TRBV25-1 and TRBJ1-6; 10 bases are a match to TRBD1. The CDR3 DNA sequence: TGTGCCAGCAGTGACATTCAGACAGGGGGCTATTCACCCCTCCACTTT. Translated: CASSDIQTGGYSPLHF.